Presented here are 7 T cell receptor beta chains from one specimen sequenced in a study of T cells after yellow fever vaccination. TCRdb re-analysed the 5' RACE reads in MiXCR, keeping a single row per CDR3 protein. The sample has nearly 350,000 distinct CDR3 sequences; around 8.1% are singletons. The input for sequencing was PBMCs, taken approximately 40 days after the first yellow fever vaccination. The source of these receptors is a man between 18 and 29 years old who received the YFV17D yellow fever vaccine.

This clonotype was seen a few times. The chain employs TRBV5-1 and TRBJ2-7; D might be TRBD1 (5 bases). Germline V lookup: CDR1 SGHRS, CDR2 YFSETQ. V was trimmed by 4 bases and J by 3 bases, leaving 14 bases between them. The CDR3 covers 14 residues. This CDR3 reads CASSLTTEYYEQYF. The CDR3 DNA reads TGCGCCAGCAGCCTAACGACAGAGTACTACGAGCAGTACTTC.

The chain is built from TRBV27 and TRBJ1-6, with 7 bases that match TRBD1. Trimming took 4 bases from V and 7 from J; bases not matched to a gene: 7. From germline, CDR1 is MNHEY and CDR2 SMNVEV (reference sequence). The CDR3 has 15 residues. CDR3 sequence reads: CASSSNRQGNSPLHF. The CDR3 DNA follows: TGTGCCAGCAGTTCCAACAGACAGGGAAATTCACCCCTCCACTTT.

This clonotype was observed a few times. V is TRBV18 and J is TRBJ1-1; D gene uncertain. The CDR3 spans 14 residues. With 2 bases removed from V and 5 bases from J, the gap between germline ends came to 12 bases. Germline values: CDR1 KGHSH, CDR2 LQKENI. The CDR3 reads CASSPMDLTTEAFF. CDR3 in DNA: TGTGCCAGCTCACCAATGGACTTAACGACTGAAGCTTTCTTT.

This clonotype was observed a few times. This chain connects TRBV18 to TRBJ2-1, with TRBD1 matching over 9 bases. Germline lookup yields CDR1 KGHSH and CDR2 LQKENI. V was clipped by 0 bases and J by 10 bases; unmatched bases: 7. The CDR3 loop spans 15 amino acids. The CDR3 DNA reads TGTGCCAGCTCACCACCGGGACAGGGTTTATTGGAGCAGTTCTTC. This codes for CASSPPGQGLLEQFF.

Note on this clonotype: Compared with germline, one end of the junction differs, possibly owing to a read error. This chain uses TRBV6-5 with TRBJ1-1; D is possibly TRBD1 (6 bases). This CDR3 region has 16 residues. CDR1 MNHEY and CDR2 SVGAGI come from the germline V gene. This CDR3 is CASSYSAGGPNTEAFF. The CDR3 DNA reads TGTGCCAGCAGTTACTCCGCGGGGGGGCCGAACACTGAGGCTTTCTTT.

There are a few counts of this clonotype. The gene calls are TRBV7-2 and TRBJ1-6, with D perhaps matching TRBD1 (6 bases). Per the germline V gene, CDR1 is SGHTA and CDR2 is FQGNSA. CDR3 size: 16 residues. V was clipped by 4 bases and J by 7 bases, with 17 bases between them. This CDR3 reads CASSSPHGQRNSPLHF. CDR3 sequence (DNA): TGTGCCAGCAGCTCCCCCCATGGACAGAGAAATTCACCCCTCCACTTT.

The V call is TRBV6-5, the J call TRBJ2-3; D is unresolved. Germline CDR1 and CDR2: MNHEY and SVGAGI. The CDR3 covers 12 residues. Trimming pared 6 bases from V and 8 bases from J, leaving 12 bases between. Written as DNA, the CDR3 is TGTGCCAGCAGAAATATAGAAGCTACGCAGTATTTT. This gives the protein CASRNIEATQYF.